The text below deals with one TCR beta chain. Its antigen is not identified. The sample originates from a study of identical twins. V lost 0 bases and J 6 bases, leaving 8 bases between the germline ends. CDR1 and CDR2 from the germline V gene are SGHTA and FQGNSA. The CDR3 runs to 13 residues. A universal primer site was added by template switching, and unique molecular identifiers were carried by the cDNA. From the 5' RACE reads, TCRdb called clonotypes with MiXCR, one entry per CDR3 protein. The data hold 1.5 million to 2 million distinct CDR3 sequences, with more than 30% observed a single time. The study's findings and limits: For out-of-frame alpha sequences shared by twins, low generation probability was in excess.

V and J are TRBV7-2 and TRBJ1-2; D might be TRBD1 (5 bases). This clonotype originated in a newborn girl in good health. The specimen sequenced was cord blood. The CDR3 sequence: CASSLASGNGYTF. The CDR3 DNA sequence: TGTGCCAGCAGCTTAGCGTCAGGGAATGGCTACACCTTC.